The source of this T cell receptor (beta chain) is a study of cytomegalovirus exposure and HLA in healthy donors. Study-wide findings and caveats: Later work associated around 18,000 TCR beta sequences with HLA alleles at 0.05 false discovery rate. Most of the TCR beta V segments (in an earlier analysis) were productive either about 87% or about 30% of the time.

The CDR3 sequence is 14 residues long. Trimming shortened V by 0 bases and J by 5 bases, and 11 bases separated the two germline ends. Germline lookup yields CDR1 SGDLS and CDR2 YYNGEE. Use of 60 Vbeta and 13 Jbeta primers characterized the PCR. The assay was immunoSEQ multiplex PCR, and TCRdb's table has in-frame clones only and misses some. The table lists tens of thousands of clones, around 72% of them singletons. This clone came up a few times. Its antigen is unidentified. The sequence was collected from a woman aged 35 to 49 in good health and CMV-seropositive. Sequences were obtained from PBMCs. The rearrangement uses TRBV9 and TRBJ2-5; tentatively, D is TRBD2 (7 bases). The CDR3 is CASSVGGGRETQYF. The CDR3 nucleotides read TGTGCCAGCAGCGTAGGGGGGGGGCGGGAGACCCAGTACTTC.